Listed here is a single T cell receptor (beta chain). The sample is drawn from a study of T cells in Graves' hyperthyroidism and ophthalmopathy. Researchers amplified the TCR beta CDR3 regions from RNA transcripts. First-round RT-PCR targeting the TCR CDR3 was performed with the HTBI primer set. TCRdb redid the calling of the multiplex PCR reads with MiXCR, one entry per CDR3 protein. The repertoire holds 700,000 to 950,000 distinct CDR3 sequences, with roughly a third as singletons. The germline gives CDR1 MNHEY, CDR2 SVGAGI. Trimming took 7 bases from V and 3 from J, leaving 16 bases between them. There are 15 residues in the CDR3.

The sample taken for sequencing was blood. This chain joins TRBV6-5 and TRBJ1-5; D is possibly TRBD1 (6 bases). This TCR was recovered from a woman between 40 and 50 years old with Graves' hyperthyroidism. CDR3 in DNA: TGTGCCAGCACCGACCGGGACAAGTTCAATCAGCCCCAGCATTTT. Its protein product is CASTDRDKFNQPQHF.